One and the same sample provided the 22 T cell receptor beta chains below, sequenced in a study of blood T cell repertoires in COVID-19. Clones were sequenced by immunoSEQ multiplex PCR, and TCRdb holds only the in-frame ones, with some missing. The sample holds about 400,000 clones, roughly 91% seen once. Sequencing was done on a sample of PBMCs or T cells enriched from blood (not recorded which). The receptors were sampled from a woman in her twenties or thirties who had recovered from COVID-19.

The chain recombines TRBV19 with TRBJ2-1; a possible D gene is TRBD2 (7 bases). The CDR3 is 15 residues long. Trimming stripped 4 bases from V and 6 bases from J, with 16 bases between. CDR1 and CDR2 from the germline V gene are LNHDA and SQIVND (reference sequence). The CDR3 loop reads CASSSWGGPLNEQFF. CDR3 in DNA: TGTGCCAGTAGTAGCTGGGGGGGCCCCCTCAATGAGCAGTTCTTC. Complete variable domain (other parts from reference TRBV19 and TRBJ2-1): DGGITQSPKYLFRKEGQNVTLSCEQNLNHDAMYWYRQDPGQGLRLIYYSQIVNDFQKGDIAEGYSVSREKKESFPLTVTSAQKNPTAFYLCASSSWGGPLNEQFFGPGTRLTVL.

The table lists this clone with a count of one. The rearrangement joins TRBV5-6 to TRBJ2-1; D possibly corresponds to TRBD2 (6 bases). The CDR3 is 16 residues long. V was clipped by 0 bases and J by 6 bases, with 16 bases between them. Germline V gene sequence: CDR1 SGHDT, CDR2 YYEEEE. The CDR3 DNA follows: TGTGCCAGCAGCTTGGTATGGGGGAGGTTCATCAATGAGCAGTTCTTC. Its translation: CASSLVWGRFINEQFF.

The chain recombines TRBV11-2 with TRBJ1-6; 8 positions agree with TRBD1. Germline CDR1 is SGHAT and CDR2 is FQNNGV. The CDR3 consists of 17 residues. Trimming cost V 10 bases and J 3 bases; bases outside gene matches: 14. CDR3 nucleotide sequence: TGTGCCATCCGTCCCCGGACAGGGAGCTTCTATAATTCACCCCTCCACTTT. As protein: CAIRPRTGSFYNSPLHF.

The chain is built from TRBV5-6 and TRBJ1-5, with D possibly TRBD1 on 5 matching bases. Trimming cost V 4 bases and J 8 bases, with 16 bases left between them. The germline CDR1 and CDR2 sequences are SGHDT and YYEEEE. The CDR3 loop spans 14 amino acids. The CDR3 reads CASSGGTGLEPQHF. The CDR3 DNA reads TGTGCCAGCAGCGGAGGGACCGGGCTAGAGCCCCAGCATTTT. The variable domain in full, with the rest retrieved from reference TRBV5-6 and TRBJ1-5, is DAGVTQSPTHLIKTRGQQVTLRCSPKSGHDTVSWYQQALGQGPQFIFQYYEEEERQRGNFPDRFSGHQFPNYSSELNVNALLLGDSALYLCASSGGTGLEPQHFGDGTRLSIL.

The chain combines TRBV25-1 with TRBJ1-1; D is undetermined. This CDR3 region has 14 residues. The germline V and J ends were trimmed by 4 bases and 1 base, with 10 bases remaining between them. The V gene's germline CDR1 is MGHDK and CDR2 SYGVNS. In DNA, the CDR3 is TGTGCCAGCAGTGCCGTCGAGTGGAACACTGAAGCTTTCTTT. Translating gives CASSAVEWNTEAFF.

This chain uses TRBV28 with TRBJ2-1; a possible D gene is TRBD2 (5 bases). This CDR3 has 17 amino acids. Germline CDR1 MDHEN, CDR2 SYDVKM. V was cut by 8 bases and J by 3 bases, with 23 bases left in between. The CDR3 DNA is TGTGCCAGCGGCGGAAGCCGAGCGGAAAACGTCTACAATGAGCAGTTCTTC. Its protein is CASGGSRAENVYNEQFF.

CDR3 in amino acids: CASSAGGYPNYGYTF. The DNA of the CDR3 is TGTGCCAGCAGCGCGGGAGGCTATCCTAACTATGGCTACACCTTC. The rearrangement joins TRBV9 to TRBJ1-2; D not certain. V dropped 3 bases and J dropped 0 bases, with 12 bases sitting between them. The germline gives CDR1 SGDLS, CDR2 YYNGEE. The CDR3 consists of 15 residues.

The chain joins TRBV12-2 to TRBJ1-2; the table's D call of TRBD1 was not tested on the DNA. TRBV12-2 is a pseudogene segment. The CDR3 contains 15 residues. CDR3 in DNA: TGTGCAAGTCGCCCGGCGGACAGGCATAGGTATGGCTACACCTTC. It yields the protein CASRPADRHRYGYTF.

V is TRBV3-1 (or the pseudogene TRBV3-2) and J is TRBJ2-4; D may be TRBD2 (5 bases). CDR3 length equals 15 residues. Germline V gene sequence: CDR1 LGHDT, CDR2 YNNKEL (reference sequence). The V gene lost 1 base and the J gene lost 1 base, with 8 bases spanning the gap. CDR3: CASSQAGSAKNIQYF. In nucleotides, the CDR3 is TGTGCCAGCAGCCAAGCGGGATCCGCCAAAAACATTCAGTACTTC.

CDR3 region: CASSPEGDRAYGYTF. The CDR3 nucleotides read TGTGCCAGCAGCCCCGAGGGGGACAGGGCCTATGGCTACACCTTC. V gene TRBV7-9 combines with J gene TRBJ1-2, with 9 bases fitting TRBD1. Trimming at V came to 5 bases and at J to 4 bases, leaving 8 bases not matched to a gene. CDR3 size: 15 residues. The germline gives CDR1 SEHNR, CDR2 FQNEAQ (reference sequence).

The V and J genes are TRBV10-1 and TRBJ2-3; D may be TRBD1 (5 bases). V was clipped by 3 bases and J by 4 bases, with 11 bases between them. CDR3 length: 14 amino acids. From germline, CDR1 is WNHNN and CDR2 SYGVQD (reference sequence). DNA of the CDR3: TGCGCCAGCAGTGATGCGTCAGGGCCAGATACGCAGTATTTT. This gives the protein CASSDASGPDTQYF.

The V call is TRBV5-1, the J call TRBJ1-2; TRBD1 matches at 7 bases. After removal of 4 bases from V and 5 bases from J, the junction contained 5 bases not matched to a gene. The CDR3 totals 13 residues. Germline loops: CDR1 SGHRS, CDR2 YFSETQ. Here the CDR3 DNA reads TGCGCCAGCAGCGTGACAGGGCCTTATGGCTACACCTTC. Amino acid sequence: CASSVTGPYGYTF.

This sequence joins TRBV5-1 and TRBJ2-7, with D tentatively TRBD1 (7 bases). In germline, CDR1 is SGHRS, CDR2 YFSETQ. This CDR3 comprises 16 residues. V was trimmed by 0 bases and J by 1 base, leaving 14 bases between them. Written as DNA, the CDR3 is TGCGCCAGCAGCTTGGAGCAGGGGGGTCCTTCCTACGAGCAGTACTTC. Its translation is CASSLEQGGPSYEQYF.

This chain uses TRBV24-1 with TRBJ1-2, with TRBD1 as a possible D gene (5 bases). This CDR3 region has 14 residues. V dropped 6 bases and J dropped 4 bases, with 14 bases sitting between them. CDR1 is KGHDR, CDR2 SFDVKD, per germline. The CDR3 nucleotides are TGTGCCACCAGTCCTGGGGCCAGGCCCTATGGCTACACCTTC. Its translation: CATSPGARPYGYTF.

V usage is TRBV6-5 and J usage is TRBJ2-7, with a weak D call TRBD1 (5 bases). CDR3 length equals 14 residues. From germline, CDR1 is MNHEY and CDR2 SVGAGI. V dropped 2 bases and J dropped 2 bases, with 10 bases sitting between them. The CDR3 region has the DNA TGTGCCAGCAGTTACGTGGGGCAGGCCTACGAGCAGTACTTC. This translates into CASSYVGQAYEQYF.

This clone appeared a single time. This chain uses TRBV18 with TRBJ1-6, with TRBD1 matching over 8 bases. The CDR3 spans 16 residues. Trimming removed 2 bases from V and 7 bases from J; junction bases left unmatched: 7. Germline V gene data show CDR1 as KGHSH and CDR2 as LQKENI. The CDR3: CASSPKRDRKNSPLHF. CDR3 nucleotides: TGTGCCAGCTCACCAAAGCGGGACAGGAAAAATTCACCCCTCCACTTT.

The chain links TRBV9 to TRBJ1-2, with D perhaps TRBD1 (5 bases). Germline V gene data show CDR1 as SGDLS and CDR2 as YYNGEE. The CDR3 sequence is 16 residues long. V was cut by 0 bases and J by 0 bases, with 12 bases left in between. For the CDR3, the DNA is TGTGCCAGCAGCGTAGCTGGGGCGATAACTAACTATGGCTACACCTTC. It yields the protein CASSVAGAITNYGYTF.

V gene TRBV5-5 combines with J gene TRBJ2-3, with TRBD2 matching 12 bases. The CDR3 loop spans 16 amino acids. V shed 3 bases, J shed 1 base, and the junction held 3 bases outside the gene matches. Germline CDR1 and CDR2: SGHKS and YYEKEE (reference sequence). CDR3 amino acids: CASSSWTSGGTDTQYF. The CDR3 DNA reads as TGTGCCAGCAGCTCCTGGACTAGCGGGGGCACAGATACGCAGTATTTT. The full variable domain, its missing parts supplied by reference TRBV5-5 and TRBJ2-3, is DAGVTQSPTHLIKTRGQQVTLRCSPISGHKSVSWYQQVLGQGPQFIFQYYEKEERGRGNFPDRFSARQFPNYSSELNVNALLLGDSALYLCASSSWTSGGTDTQYFGPGTRLTVL.

The CDR3 nucleotides read TGTGCCAGTAGTATGCGGAGACAGGTTAAACAAACTGAAGCTTTCTTT. Protein: CASSMRRQVKQTEAFF. The chain is built from TRBV19 and TRBJ1-1; TRBD1 might be the D (6 bases). Between the trimmed V and J ends, which lost 3 bases and 5 bases, there was a span of 19 bases. Germline CDR1 and CDR2: LNHDA and SQIVND (reference sequence). CDR3 length: 16 residues. The full variable domain, completed using reference TRBV19 and TRBJ1-1, is DGGITQSPKYLFRKEGQNVTLSCEQNLNHDAMYWYRQDPGQGLRLIYYSQIVNDFQKGDIAEGYSVSREKKESFPLTVTSAQKNPTAFYLCASSMRRQVKQTEAFFGQGTRLTVV.

The chain joins TRBV13 to TRBJ1-6, with 9 bases lining up with TRBD1. The germline V gene has CDR1 PRHDT and CDR2 FYEKMQ (reference sequence). Trimming cost V 5 bases and J 7 bases; bases outside gene matches: 6. CDR3 size: 15 residues. CDR3 DNA: TGTGCCAGCAGCCCACAGGGGGCCAGCAATTCACCCCTCCACTTT. Translated, it gives CASSPQGASNSPLHF.

The genes are TRBV6-1 and TRBJ1-2, with a weak D call TRBD1 (5 bases). The germline CDR1 and CDR2 sequences are MNHNS and SASEGT. V was cut by 1 base and J by 0 bases, with 9 bases left in between. This CDR3 has 15 amino acids. DNA for the CDR3: TGTGCCAGCAGTGAAGGGACACCACCTAACTATGGCTACACCTTC. Protein product: CASSEGTPPNYGYTF.

V is TRBV7-8 and J is TRBJ2-3; unclear D gene. There are 12 residues in the CDR3. V lost 1 base and J lost 6, with 5 bases in between. Germline V lookup: CDR1 SGHVS, CDR2 FQNEAQ. The DNA for the CDR3 is TGTGCCAGCAGCTTAGACTGGGATACGCAGTATTTT. Amino acid sequence: CASSLDWDTQYF. Looking up the rest from reference TRBV7-8 and TRBJ2-3 gives the full variable domain: GAGVSQSPRYKVAKRGQDVALRCDPISGHVSLFWYQQALGQGPEFLTYFQNEAQLDKSGLPSDRFFAERPEGSVSTLKIQRTQQEDSAVYLCASSLDWDTQYFGPGTRLTVL.